This T cell receptor (beta chain) comes out of a study of regulatory T cells in long-lasting Graves disease. Across the whole study: Patients met the persistent Graves' disease definition after over 5 years of antithyroid drugs with positive TSH receptor antibodies.

In building TCR beta libraries, iRepertoire HTBI primers were used together with Arm-PCR of CDR3 regions. One entry per CDR3 protein results from TCRdb running MiXCR on the multiplex PCR reads. The sample has 300,000 to 400,000 distinct CDR3 sequences, 20% seen once. This clonotype was seen many times. Its matching antigen is unknown. This CDR3 contains 15 residues. Germline V lookup: CDR1 LNHNV, CDR2 YYDKDF (reference sequence). V was clipped by 0 bases and J by 9 bases, with 16 bases between them. This sample's time point: persistent/refractory GD, antithyroid drugs over 5 years with positive TRAb. Making the TCR library involved RNA that had been extracted from PBMCs. With EDTA tubes as the receptacles, about 9.2 milliliters of peripheral blood were drawn. Findings and limits, study-wide: Persistent patients had more shared public clonotypes (around 2,500) than new patients (about 870). Persistent Graves' patients showed reduced TCR diversity versus newly diagnosed patients.

This chain joins TRBV15 and TRBJ2-3; maybe TRBD2 (5 bases). The TCR originated in a female donor with Graves disease. The starting material was peripheral blood mononuclear cells (PBMCs), obtained when the disease was refractory, from a patient treated with antithyroid drugs. The CDR3 reads CATSRDKGAEVTQYF. In nucleotides, the CDR3 is TGTGCCACCAGCAGAGATAAGGGAGCCGAAGTAACGCAGTATTTT.